The rows below give T cell receptor beta chains drawn from one sample of a study of regulatory T cells in long-lasting Graves disease. TCRdb re-derived calls from the multiplex PCR reads in MiXCR, one entry per CDR3 protein. Counted here are 400,000 to 450,000 distinct CDR3 sequences, just under 15% occurring once; the ten biggest clones make up approximately 15%. This sample was also put to use in a study of T cells in Graves' hyperthyroidism and ophthalmopathy.

The sample here was peripheral blood mononuclear cells (PBMCs), taken at new diagnosis, from a patient treated with antithyroid drugs. Source of these receptors: a woman in her twenties or thirties with Graves disease. The CDR3 runs from the conserved cysteine through the conserved F or W. The order of the fields is V gene, clone size, J gene, D gene, CDR3 protein, CDR3 DNA. A D gene is named only where the DNA matches it firmly. Some rows have no size entry. The others give once, few or many, or a class for an expanded clone.

v_gene: TRBV7-8
abundance: many
j_gene: TRBJ2-5
d_gene: TRBD2
CDR3aa: CASSPLAGASDVAQETQYF
CDR3nt: TGTGCCAGCAGCCCACTAGCGGGGGCCTCCGATGTGGCCCAAGAGACCCAGTACTTC

v_gene: TRBV30
abundance: many
j_gene: TRBJ2-3
d_gene: -
CDR3aa: CAWISATTYGTQYF
CDR3nt: TGTGCCTGGATTAGCGCGACGACATATGGTACGCAGTATTTT

v_gene: TRBV27
abundance: few
j_gene: TRBJ2-2
d_gene: -
CDR3aa: CASSLSRLGTGELFF
CDR3nt: TGTGCCAGCAGTTTATCCAGACTAGGCACCGGGGAGCTGTTTTTT

v_gene: TRBV20-1
abundance: many
j_gene: TRBJ2-7
d_gene: TRBD2
CDR3aa: CSASAGLAYEQYF
CDR3nt: TGCAGTGCTAGTGCGGGACTAGCCTACGAGCAGTACTTC

v_gene: TRBV20-1
abundance: few
j_gene: TRBJ1-2
d_gene: TRBD1
CDR3aa: CSAAGGGYTF
CDR3nt: TGCAGTGCCGCAGGGGGTGGCTACACCTTC

v_gene: TRBV2
abundance: -
j_gene: TRBJ1-1
d_gene: -
CDR3aa: CASSEAGRGEAFF
CDR3nt: TGTGCCAGCAGTGAAGCGGGACGGGGTGAAGCTTTCTTT

v_gene: TRBV2
abundance: many
j_gene: TRBJ1-1
d_gene: -
CDR3aa: CASLNTEAFF
CDR3nt: TGTGCCAGCTTGAACACTGAAGCTTTCTTT

v_gene: TRBV6-2/TRBV6-3
abundance: many
j_gene: TRBJ2-7
d_gene: -
CDR3aa: CASSYAGTALYEQYF
CDR3nt: TGTGCCAGCAGTTACGCCGGGACCGCTCTCTACGAGCAGTACTTC

v_gene: TRBV11-2
abundance: many
j_gene: TRBJ2-1
d_gene: -
CDR3aa: CASSLSPLHNEQFF
CDR3nt: TGTGCCAGCAGCTTAAGCCCCCTGCACAATGAGCAGTTCTTC

v_gene: TRBV6-1
abundance: -
j_gene: TRBJ1-2
d_gene: -
CDR3aa: CATLGPSKGYTF
CDR3nt: TGTGCCACCCTTGGTCCGTCGAAGGGCTACACCTTC

v_gene: TRBV30
abundance: many
j_gene: TRBJ1-4
d_gene: TRBD1
CDR3aa: CAWSVRFRTGGDEKLFF
CDR3nt: TGTGCCTGGAGTGTAAGGTTCCGGACAGGGGGCGATGAAAAACTGTTTTTT

v_gene: TRBV9
abundance: -
j_gene: TRBJ2-5
d_gene: TRBD2
CDR3aa: CASSAPVGLAGLRETQYF
CDR3nt: TGTGCCAGCAGCGCCCCGGTCGGGTTAGCGGGATTGAGAGAGACCCAGTACTTC

v_gene: TRBV6-1
abundance: many
j_gene: TRBJ2-7
d_gene: TRBD1
CDR3aa: CASRAWDRGYEQYF
CDR3nt: TGTGCCAGCAGAGCCTGGGACAGGGGGTACGAGCAGTACTTC

v_gene: TRBV5-6
abundance: many
j_gene: TRBJ2-7
d_gene: -
CDR3aa: CASSFQGKNSYEQYF
CDR3nt: TGTGCCAGCAGCTTCCAAGGGAAGAACTCGTACGAGCAGTACTTC

v_gene: TRBV20-1
abundance: many
j_gene: TRBJ2-1
d_gene: TRBD2
CDR3aa: CSARGPRAAGSYNEQFF
CDR3nt: TGCAGTGCTAGAGGTCCCCGGGCAGCGGGATCCTACAATGAGCAGTTCTTC

v_gene: TRBV11-2
abundance: many
j_gene: TRBJ1-2
d_gene: TRBD1
CDR3aa: CASSLVRRDSAVHYGYTF
CDR3nt: TGTGCCAGCAGCTTAGTCCGCAGGGACAGCGCCGTACACTATGGCTACACCTTC

v_gene: TRBV6-2/TRBV6-3
abundance: once
j_gene: TRBJ2-1
d_gene: -
CDR3aa: CASSPTPDSSDEQFF
CDR3nt: TGTGCCAGCAGTCCCACTCCGGACAGTTCCGATGAGCAGTTCTTC

v_gene: TRBV12-3/TRBV12-4
abundance: many
j_gene: TRBJ1-3
d_gene: -
CDR3aa: CASRATADPGNTIYF
CDR3nt: TGTGCCAGCAGGGCGACGGCGGACCCGGGAAACACCATATATTTT

v_gene: TRBV11-1
abundance: many
j_gene: TRBJ2-7
d_gene: -
CDR3aa: CASSTTTNEQYF
CDR3nt: TGTGCCAGCAGCACAACGACAAACGAGCAGTACTTC

v_gene: TRBV2
abundance: -
j_gene: TRBJ2-1
d_gene: -
CDR3aa: CAGSRNAYNEQFF
CDR3nt: TGTGCCGGCTCGCGGAACGCCTACAATGAGCAGTTCTTC

v_gene: TRBV7-6
abundance: many
j_gene: TRBJ2-2
d_gene: TRBD2
CDR3aa: CASSLNPRTSGADTGELFF
CDR3nt: TGTGCCAGCAGCTTAAACCCCCGGACTAGCGGGGCTGACACCGGGGAGCTGTTTTTT

v_gene: TRBV12-3/TRBV12-4
abundance: -
j_gene: TRBJ2-7
d_gene: TRBD2
CDR3aa: CASTRGLADLYEQYF
CDR3nt: TGTGCCAGCACCCGGGGACTAGCGGACCTCTACGAGCAGTACTTC

v_gene: TRBV5-1
abundance: few
j_gene: TRBJ2-3
d_gene: -
CDR3aa: CASSLGGKITDTQYF
CDR3nt: TGCGCCAGCAGCTTAGGGGGAAAGATCACAGATACGCAGTATTTT

v_gene: TRBV6-1
abundance: -
j_gene: TRBJ1-4
d_gene: TRBD1
CDR3aa: CATKLGQGNEKLFF
CDR3nt: TGTGCCACCAAGTTGGGACAGGGGAATGAAAAACTGTTTTTT

v_gene: TRBV5-5
abundance: few
j_gene: TRBJ1-5
d_gene: -
CDR3aa: CASSLAPGSNQPRHF
CDR3nt: TGTGCCAGCAGCCTCGCGCCAGGGTCCAATCAGCCCCGGCATTTT

v_gene: TRBV10-3
abundance: -
j_gene: TRBJ2-3
d_gene: -
CDR3aa: CAINEPVTDTQYF
CDR3nt: TGTGCCATCAACGAACCCGTCACAGATACGCAGTATTTT

v_gene: TRBV12-5
abundance: few
j_gene: TRBJ2-1
d_gene: TRBD2
CDR3aa: CASGLSSGTITSEQFF
CDR3nt: TGTGCTAGTGGTCTTTCTAGCGGGACCATAACCAGTGAGCAGTTCTTC

v_gene: TRBV7-7
abundance: -
j_gene: TRBJ2-1
d_gene: -
CDR3aa: CASSLVVQSNEQFF
CDR3nt: TGTGCCAGCAGCTTAGTCGTACAGTCCAATGAGCAGTTCTTC

v_gene: TRBV28
abundance: -
j_gene: TRBJ2-7
d_gene: -
CDR3aa: CASSLVQGVKDEQYF
CDR3nt: TGTGCCAGCAGTTTGGTACAAGGGGTGAAAGACGAGCAGTACTTC

v_gene: TRBV2
abundance: few
j_gene: TRBJ1-5
d_gene: TRBD1
CDR3aa: CASSEGLPGTEDNQPQHF
CDR3nt: TGTGCCAGCAGTGAGGGGCTACCGGGGACAGAGGACAATCAGCCCCAGCATTTT

v_gene: TRBV20-1
abundance: -
j_gene: TRBJ2-2
d_gene: TRBD1
CDR3aa: CSATKGQATNTGELFF
CDR3nt: TGCAGTGCCACCAAAGGACAGGCCACGAACACCGGGGAGCTGTTTTTT

v_gene: TRBV12-3/TRBV12-4
abundance: many
j_gene: TRBJ2-1
d_gene: TRBD2
CDR3aa: CASRADRALPSGGHNEQFF
CDR3nt: TGTGCCAGCAGAGCGGACAGGGCCCTACCTAGCGGGGGGCACAATGAGCAGTTCTTC

v_gene: TRBV6-5
abundance: few
j_gene: TRBJ2-3
d_gene: TRBD2
CDR3aa: CASSYSRFLAGGRGGSTDTQYF
CDR3nt: TGTGCCAGCAGTTACTCGAGGTTTCTAGCGGGAGGTCGGGGGGGTTCGACAGATACGCAGTATTTT

v_gene: TRBV20-1
abundance: many
j_gene: TRBJ2-7
d_gene: TRBD2
CDR3aa: CSARLREPYEQYF
CDR3nt: TGCAGTGCTAGGTTGCGGGAGCCCTACGAGCAGTACTTC

v_gene: TRBV18
abundance: many
j_gene: TRBJ2-3
d_gene: -
CDR3aa: CASSAEGDTQYF
CDR3nt: TGTGCCAGCTCAGCGGAGGGGGATACGCAGTATTTT

v_gene: TRBV12-3/TRBV12-4
abundance: many
j_gene: TRBJ1-1
d_gene: -
CDR3aa: CASSLGRGVAFF
CDR3nt: TGTGCCAGCAGTTTAGGCAGGGGTGTAGCTTTCTTT

v_gene: TRBV20-1
abundance: -
j_gene: TRBJ2-7
d_gene: -
CDR3aa: CSASQAAYEQYF
CDR3nt: TGCAGTGCTAGTCAAGCGGCCTACGAGCAGTACTTC

v_gene: TRBV7-8
abundance: -
j_gene: TRBJ1-2
d_gene: -
CDR3aa: CASSTKQGSGYTF
CDR3nt: TGTGCCAGCAGCACTAAACAGGGTTCTGGCTACACCTTC

v_gene: TRBV20-1
abundance: many
j_gene: TRBJ2-3
d_gene: TRBD2
CDR3aa: CSAFSLTSGNTDTQYF
CDR3nt: TGCAGTGCTTTCTCCTTGACTAGCGGAAACACAGATACGCAGTATTTT

v_gene: TRBV7-9
abundance: many
j_gene: TRBJ1-1
d_gene: -
CDR3aa: CASSLADRRWGTEAFF
CDR3nt: TGTGCCAGCAGCTTAGCAGACAGGCGGTGGGGCACTGAAGCTTTCTTT

v_gene: TRBV2
abundance: many
j_gene: TRBJ1-5
d_gene: -
CDR3aa: CASLGEQGNQPQHF
CDR3nt: TGTGCCAGCTTAGGGGAACAGGGCAATCAGCCCCAGCATTTT

v_gene: TRBV28
abundance: many
j_gene: TRBJ1-1
d_gene: -
CDR3aa: CASHWDDAFF
CDR3nt: TGTGCCAGCCACTGGGACGACGCTTTCTTT

v_gene: TRBV7-9
abundance: many
j_gene: TRBJ2-3
d_gene: -
CDR3aa: CASSPTGGEETDTQYF
CDR3nt: TGTGCCAGCAGCCCGACTGGGGGAGAGGAGACAGATACGCAGTATTTT

v_gene: TRBV20-1
abundance: many
j_gene: TRBJ2-1
d_gene: -
CDR3aa: CSAGWTEPGDEQFF
CDR3nt: TGCAGTGCTGGCTGGACAGAACCCGGGGATGAGCAGTTCTTC

v_gene: TRBV10-2
abundance: few
j_gene: TRBJ2-7
d_gene: TRBD2
CDR3aa: CASRTSGPYEQYF
CDR3nt: TGCGCCAGCAGGACTAGCGGACCCTACGAGCAGTACTTC

v_gene: TRBV2
abundance: many
j_gene: TRBJ2-1
d_gene: TRBD2
CDR3aa: CASTPLTSGSDEQFF
CDR3nt: TGTGCCAGCACCCCCCTAACTAGCGGGAGTGATGAGCAGTTCTTC

v_gene: TRBV2
abundance: many
j_gene: TRBJ2-5
d_gene: -
CDR3aa: CASQRTERETQYF
CDR3nt: TGTGCCAGCCAGCGGACAGAGAGGGAGACCCAGTACTTC

v_gene: TRBV6-1
abundance: many
j_gene: TRBJ1-5
d_gene: -
CDR3aa: CASSRPGSNQPQHF
CDR3nt: TGTGCCAGCAGCCGCCCCGGGAGCAATCAGCCCCAGCATTTT

v_gene: TRBV10-3
abundance: few
j_gene: TRBJ2-2
d_gene: -
CDR3aa: CAISETGNTGELFF
CDR3nt: TGTGCCATCAGTGAGACAGGGAACACCGGGGAGCTGTTTTTT

v_gene: TRBV18
abundance: many
j_gene: TRBJ2-7
d_gene: -
CDR3aa: CASSPDSPYEQYF
CDR3nt: TGTGCCAGCTCACCGGACAGTCCCTACGAGCAGTACTTC

v_gene: TRBV20-1
abundance: many
j_gene: TRBJ2-7
d_gene: TRBD2
CDR3aa: CSAGTSGASYEQYF
CDR3nt: TGCAGTGCTGGGACTAGCGGGGCCTCCTACGAGCAGTACTTC

v_gene: TRBV28
abundance: -
j_gene: TRBJ2-6
d_gene: -
CDR3aa: CASSSLAGSGANVLTF
CDR3nt: TGTGCCAGCAGTTCCCTCGCGGGCTCTGGGGCCAACGTCCTGACTTTC

v_gene: TRBV3-1
abundance: many
j_gene: TRBJ2-5
d_gene: -
CDR3aa: CASSLSGPPRPQYF
CDR3nt: TGTGCCAGCAGCCTCTCGGGACCCCCCAGGCCCCAGTACTTC

v_gene: TRBV10-3
abundance: many
j_gene: TRBJ1-1
d_gene: -
CDR3aa: CAIDSGRNTEAFF
CDR3nt: TGTGCCATCGACAGCGGTCGGAACACTGAAGCTTTCTTT

v_gene: TRBV5-1
abundance: few
j_gene: TRBJ2-4
d_gene: -
CDR3aa: CASSLATDWVKNIQYF
CDR3nt: TGCGCCAGCAGCTTAGCTACAGATTGGGTCAAAAACATTCAGTACTTC